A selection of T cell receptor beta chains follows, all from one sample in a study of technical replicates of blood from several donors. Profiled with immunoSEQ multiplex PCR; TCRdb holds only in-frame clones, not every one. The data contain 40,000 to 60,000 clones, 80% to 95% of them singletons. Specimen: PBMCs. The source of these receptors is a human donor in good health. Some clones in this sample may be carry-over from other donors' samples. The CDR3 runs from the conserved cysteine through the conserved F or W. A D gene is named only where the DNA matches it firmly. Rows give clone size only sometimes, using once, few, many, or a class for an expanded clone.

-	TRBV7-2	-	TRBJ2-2	TGTGCCAGCAGCTTGGGTCTAGCAAACACCGGGGAGCTGTTTTTT	CASSLGLANTGELFF
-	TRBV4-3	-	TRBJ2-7	TGCGCCAGCAGCCAGGACAGAGGAACCTACGAGCAGTACTTC	CASSQDRGTYEQYF
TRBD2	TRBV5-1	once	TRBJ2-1	TGCGCCAGCAGCGCCGGGACTAGCGGGGGTAATGAGCAGTTCTTC	CASSAGTSGGNEQFF
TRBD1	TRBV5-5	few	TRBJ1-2	TGTGCCAGCAGCTTTCGAGAAATGACAGGGGGTAACTATGGCTACACCTTC	CASSFREMTGGNYGYTF
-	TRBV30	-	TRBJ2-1	TGTGCCTGGGTCGGGAGCTCCTACAATGAGCAGTTCTTC	CAWVGSSYNEQFF
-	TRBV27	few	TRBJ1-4	TGTGCCAGCAGTTTAACAGGGTTCGTTCATGAAAAACTGTTTTTT	CASSLTGFVHEKLFF
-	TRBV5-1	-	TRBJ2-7	TGCGCCAGCAGCTGGGGGGGGCAGACCTACGAGCAGTACTTC	CASSWGGQTYEQYF
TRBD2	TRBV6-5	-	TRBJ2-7	TGTGCCAGCCGATCGCAGCGGGGGGAAACCTACGAGCAGTACTTC	CASRSQRGETYEQYF
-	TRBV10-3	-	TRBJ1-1	TGTGCCATCAGTGAGGTGACAGGCAACACTGAAGCTTTCTTT	CAISEVTGNTEAFF
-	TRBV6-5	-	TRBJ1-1	TGTGCCAGCAGTTACGCGGGGAACACTGAAGCTTTCTTT	CASSYAGNTEAFF
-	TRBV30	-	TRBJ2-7	TGTGCCTGGAGTGTTTGGGGGCCCGAGCAGTACTTC	CAWSVWGPEQYF
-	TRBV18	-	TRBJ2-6	TGTGCCAGCTCACCGGGAACAGGCCTCTCTGGGGCCAACGTCCTGACTTTC	CASSPGTGLSGANVLTF
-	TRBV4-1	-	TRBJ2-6	TGCGCCAGCAGCCACCCAGGGGATCCTGGGGCCAACGTCCTGACTTTC	CASSHPGDPGANVLTF
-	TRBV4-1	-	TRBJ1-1	TGCGCCAGCAGCAAAGAAGCAGGCCATGGAAACACTGAAGCTTTCTTT	CASSKEAGHGNTEAFF
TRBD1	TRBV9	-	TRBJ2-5	TGTGCCAGCAGCACTACCGGGACAGGGGTTGAGACCCAGTACTTC	CASSTTGTGVETQYF
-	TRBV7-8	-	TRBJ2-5	TGTGCCACGCATCCGGGGGAGACCCAGTACTTC	CATHPGETQYF
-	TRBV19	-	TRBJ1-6	TGTGCCAGTAGTATGTCGGCAGGGAATTCACCCCTCCACTTT	CASSMSAGNSPLHF
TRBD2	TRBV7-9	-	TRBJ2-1	TGTGCCAGCAGCCCAGTGGTGGGACTAGCGGAGAATGAGCAGTTCTTC	CASSPVVGLAENEQFF
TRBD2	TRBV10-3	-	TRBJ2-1	TGTGCCATCAGTGACGGGGCTAGCGGGATTATGAATGAGCAGTTCTTC	CAISDGASGIMNEQFF
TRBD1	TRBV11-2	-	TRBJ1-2	TGTGCCAGCAGCTTAGATCAGGGGGCGCGTGGCTACACCTTC	CASSLDQGARGYTF
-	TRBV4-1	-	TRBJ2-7	TGCGCCAGCAGCCAATGGCGGGACCCCCAAAGCTCCTACGAGCAGTACTTC	CASSQWRDPQSSYEQYF
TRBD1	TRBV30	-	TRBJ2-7	TGTGCCTGGAACCGACAGGGGATCGGGGAGCAGTACTTC	CAWNRQGIGEQYF
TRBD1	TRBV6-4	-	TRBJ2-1	TGTGCCAGCAGCCTGGGACAGGGTGGTTCCAATGAGCAGTTCTTC	CASSLGQGGSNEQFF
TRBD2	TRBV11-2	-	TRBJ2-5	TGTGCCAGCAGCCCGACTAGCGAGATAAGTGAGACCCAGTACTTC	CASSPTSEISETQYF
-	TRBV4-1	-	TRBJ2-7	TGCGCCAGCAAGGGGGACTACGAGCAGTACTTC	CASKGDYEQYF
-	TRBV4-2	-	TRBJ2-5	TGTGCCAGCAGCCAAGGATCGGGATCCGGGGAGACCCAGTACTTC	CASSQGSGSGETQYF
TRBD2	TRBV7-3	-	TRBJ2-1	TGTGCCAGCAGCCCTTACCCTCCGGGACTAGCGGGGGGATCCTACAATGAGCAGTTCTTC	CASSPYPPGLAGGSYNEQFF
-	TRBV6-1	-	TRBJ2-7	TGTGCCAGCAGTGAAGACAGGGAATTCGGAAACGAGCAGTACTTC	CASSEDREFGNEQYF
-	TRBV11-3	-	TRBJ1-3	TGTGCCAGCAACCTACTACAGGGTTGCTCTGGAAACACCATATATTTT	CASNLLQGCSGNTIYF
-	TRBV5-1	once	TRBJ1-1	TGCGCCAGCAGCTTGGAACAGGAAGCTTTCTTT	CASSLEQEAFF
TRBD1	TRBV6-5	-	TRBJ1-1	TGTGCCAGCAGAAGGTGGACAGGGCTGAACACTGAAGCTTTCTTT	CASRRWTGLNTEAFF
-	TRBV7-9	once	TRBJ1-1	TGTGCCAGCAGCGACCAGGGAACGAACACTGAAGCTTTCTTT	CASSDQGTNTEAFF